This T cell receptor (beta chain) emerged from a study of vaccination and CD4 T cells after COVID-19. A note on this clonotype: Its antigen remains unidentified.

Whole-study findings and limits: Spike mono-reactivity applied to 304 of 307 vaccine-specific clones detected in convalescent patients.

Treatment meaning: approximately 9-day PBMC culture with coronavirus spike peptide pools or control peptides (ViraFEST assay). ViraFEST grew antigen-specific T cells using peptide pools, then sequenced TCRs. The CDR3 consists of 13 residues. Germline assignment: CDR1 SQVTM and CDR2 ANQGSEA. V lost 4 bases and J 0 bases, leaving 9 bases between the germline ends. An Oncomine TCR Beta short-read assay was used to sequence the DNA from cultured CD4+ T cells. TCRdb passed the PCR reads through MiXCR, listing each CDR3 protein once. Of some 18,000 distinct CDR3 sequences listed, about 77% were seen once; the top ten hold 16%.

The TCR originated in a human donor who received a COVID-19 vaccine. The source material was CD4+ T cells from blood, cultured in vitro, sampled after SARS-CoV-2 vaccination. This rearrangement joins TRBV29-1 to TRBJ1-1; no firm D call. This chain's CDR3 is CSVADGLNTEAFF. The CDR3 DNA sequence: TGCAGCGTTGCTGACGGGTTGAACACTGAAGCTTTCTTT.